The clone carrying this T cell receptor (beta chain) was seen a single time. Its antigen remains unknown. This record comes from a study of T cell responses to AZD1222 COVID-19 vaccine. Findings and limits, study-wide: Mapped onto spike, vaccine-associated CD4 TCRs spanned it and were dominant at 160-218 and 743-854.

The study pooled second doses at about 4 or about 12 weeks. V lost 0 bases and J lost 3, with 1 base in between. Germline V gene lookup returns CDR1 ENHRY and CDR2 SYGVKD. The CDR3 is 12 amino acids. The assay was immunoSEQ multiplex PCR, and TCRdb's table has in-frame clones only and misses some. The repertoire consists of some 120,000 clones, with almost 95% occurring once and the leading ten covering 1.6%. This specimen was peripheral blood, taken 28 days after the second AZD1222 dose. This sequence joins TRBV10-3 and TRBJ2-3; no definite D call. This sequence originates from an adult who received the AZD1222 COVID-19 vaccine. CDR3 coding DNA: TGTGCCATCAGTGAGTCGACAGATACGCAGTATTTT. Protein product: CAISESTDTQYF.